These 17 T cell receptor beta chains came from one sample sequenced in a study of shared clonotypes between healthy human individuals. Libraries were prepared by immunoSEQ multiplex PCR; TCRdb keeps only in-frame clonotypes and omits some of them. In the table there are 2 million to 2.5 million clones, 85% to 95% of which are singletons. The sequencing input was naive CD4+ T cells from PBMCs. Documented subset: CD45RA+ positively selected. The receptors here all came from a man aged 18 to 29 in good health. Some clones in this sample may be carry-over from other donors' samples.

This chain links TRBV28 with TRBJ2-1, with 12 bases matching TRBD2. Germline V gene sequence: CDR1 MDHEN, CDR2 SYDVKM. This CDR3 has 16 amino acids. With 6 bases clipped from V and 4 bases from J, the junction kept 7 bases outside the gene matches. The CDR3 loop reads CASSTRTSGKYNEQFF. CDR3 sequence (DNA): TGTGCCAGCAGCACCAGGACTAGCGGGAAATACAATGAGCAGTTCTTC.

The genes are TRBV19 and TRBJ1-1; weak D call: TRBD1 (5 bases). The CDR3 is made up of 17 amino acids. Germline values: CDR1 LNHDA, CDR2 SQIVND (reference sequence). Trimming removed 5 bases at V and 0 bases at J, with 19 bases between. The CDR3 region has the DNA TGTGCCAGTAGTCTCTTTGGGGGACGAACCATGAACACTGAAGCTTTCTTT. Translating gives CASSLFGGRTMNTEAFF.

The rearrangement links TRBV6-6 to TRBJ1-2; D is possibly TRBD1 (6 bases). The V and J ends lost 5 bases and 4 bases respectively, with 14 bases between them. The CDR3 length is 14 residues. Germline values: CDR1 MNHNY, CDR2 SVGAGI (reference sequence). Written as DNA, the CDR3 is TGTGCCAGCAGTAGTAGAGGGGGTGGCTATGGCTACACCTTC. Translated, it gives CASSSRGGGYGYTF.

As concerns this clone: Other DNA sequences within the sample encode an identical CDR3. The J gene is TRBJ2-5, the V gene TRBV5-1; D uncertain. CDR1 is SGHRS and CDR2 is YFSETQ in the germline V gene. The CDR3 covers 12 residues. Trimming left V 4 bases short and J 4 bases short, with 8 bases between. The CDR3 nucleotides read TGCGCCAGCAGCCCTACCGGAGAGACCCAGTACTTC. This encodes CASSPTGETQYF.

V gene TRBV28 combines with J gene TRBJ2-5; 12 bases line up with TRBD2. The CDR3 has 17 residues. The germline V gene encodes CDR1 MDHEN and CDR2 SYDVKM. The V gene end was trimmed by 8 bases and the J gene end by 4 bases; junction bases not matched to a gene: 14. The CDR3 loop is CASYPIGASGRGETQYF. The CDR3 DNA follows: TGTGCCAGCTACCCCATAGGGGCTAGCGGGAGGGGAGAGACCCAGTACTTC.

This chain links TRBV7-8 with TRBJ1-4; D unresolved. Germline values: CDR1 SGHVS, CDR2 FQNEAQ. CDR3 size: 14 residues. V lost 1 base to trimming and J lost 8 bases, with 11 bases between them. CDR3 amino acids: CASSLVMRGEKLFF. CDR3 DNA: TGTGCCAGCAGCTTAGTAATGAGAGGAGAAAAACTGTTTTTT.

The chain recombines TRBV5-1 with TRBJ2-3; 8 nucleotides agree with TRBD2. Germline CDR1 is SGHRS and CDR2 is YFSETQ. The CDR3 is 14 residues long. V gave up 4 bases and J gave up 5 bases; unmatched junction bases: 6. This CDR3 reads CASSPGLALDTQYF. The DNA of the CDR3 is TGCGCCAGCAGCCCTGGACTAGCTCTAGATACGCAGTATTTT.

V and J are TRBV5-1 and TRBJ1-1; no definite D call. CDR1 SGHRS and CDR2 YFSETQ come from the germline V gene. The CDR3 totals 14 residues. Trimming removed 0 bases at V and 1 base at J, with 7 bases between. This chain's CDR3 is CASSLVPQNTEAFF. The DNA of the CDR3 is TGCGCCAGCAGCTTGGTCCCCCAGAACACTGAAGCTTTCTTT.

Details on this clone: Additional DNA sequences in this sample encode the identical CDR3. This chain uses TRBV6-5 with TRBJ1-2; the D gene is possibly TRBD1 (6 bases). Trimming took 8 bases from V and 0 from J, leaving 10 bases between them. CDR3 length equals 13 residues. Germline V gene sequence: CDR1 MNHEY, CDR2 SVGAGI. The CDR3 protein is CASRTDSNYGYTF. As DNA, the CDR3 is TGTGCCAGCCGGACAGATTCTAACTATGGCTACACCTTC.

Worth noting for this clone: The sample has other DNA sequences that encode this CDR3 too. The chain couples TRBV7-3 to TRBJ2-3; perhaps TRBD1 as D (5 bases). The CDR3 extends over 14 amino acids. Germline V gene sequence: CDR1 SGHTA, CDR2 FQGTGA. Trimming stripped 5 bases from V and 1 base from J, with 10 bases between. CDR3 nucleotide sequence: TGTGCCAGCAGCCCTGGGGCAGGCACAGATACGCAGTATTTT. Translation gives CASSPGAGTDTQYF.

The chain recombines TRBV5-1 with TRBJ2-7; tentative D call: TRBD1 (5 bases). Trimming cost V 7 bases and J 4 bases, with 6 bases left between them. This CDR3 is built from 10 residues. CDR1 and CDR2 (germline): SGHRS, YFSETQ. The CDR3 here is CASPGYEQYF. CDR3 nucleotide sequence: TGCGCCAGCCCAGGGTACGAGCAGTACTTC.

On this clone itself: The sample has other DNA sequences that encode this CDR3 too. This CDR3 is CASSRTSGSYNEQFF. For the CDR3, the DNA is TGTGCCAGCAGCCGGACTAGCGGCTCCTACAATGAGCAGTTCTTC. The chain is built from TRBV7-3 and TRBJ2-1; 10 bases map to TRBD2. The trim removed 5 bases at V and 0 bases at J, leaving 1 base unmatched. The CDR3 covers 15 residues. Germline loops: CDR1 SGHTA, CDR2 FQGTGA.

The CDR3 is CASRRTGRAYEQYF. CDR3 sequence (DNA): TGTGCCAGCAGAAGGACAGGACGGGCCTACGAGCAGTACTTC. This chain connects TRBV13 to TRBJ2-5; the match to TRBD1 covers 7 bases. The DNA end favors TRBJ2-7, so the J call may be wrong. Germline-derived CDR1 and CDR2 are PRHDT and FYEKMQ (reference sequence). The CDR3 has 14 amino acids.

For the CDR3, the DNA is TGTGCCAGCAGCCCTCAGGGTCCCGGGGAGCTGTTTTTT. Protein sequence: CASSPQGPGELFF. The J gene is TRBJ2-2, the V gene TRBV7-9, with a possible D match to TRBD1 (5 bases). The CDR3 consists of 13 residues. The V gene lost 5 bases and the J gene lost 6 bases, with 10 bases spanning the gap. CDR1 is SEHNR, CDR2 FQNEAQ, per germline (reference sequence).

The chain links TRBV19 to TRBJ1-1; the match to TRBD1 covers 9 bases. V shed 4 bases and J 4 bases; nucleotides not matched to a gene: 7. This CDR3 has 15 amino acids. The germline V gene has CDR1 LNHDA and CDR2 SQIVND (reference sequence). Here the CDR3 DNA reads TGTGCCAGTAGTAACCGGGACAGGGTAAGCACTGAAGCTTTCTTT. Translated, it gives CASSNRDRVSTEAFF.

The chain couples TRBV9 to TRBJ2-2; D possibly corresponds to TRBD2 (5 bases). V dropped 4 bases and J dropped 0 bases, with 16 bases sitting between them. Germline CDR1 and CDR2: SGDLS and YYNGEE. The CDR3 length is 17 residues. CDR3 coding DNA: TGTGCCAGCAGCTCCCCCAGAGGGCAAGCGAACACCGGGGAGCTGTTTTTT. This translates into CASSSPRGQANTGELFF.

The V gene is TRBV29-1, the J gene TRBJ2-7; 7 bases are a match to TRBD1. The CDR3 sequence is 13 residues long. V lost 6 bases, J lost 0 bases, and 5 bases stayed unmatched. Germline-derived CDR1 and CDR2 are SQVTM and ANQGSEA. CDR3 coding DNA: TGCAGCGTAGAAAGGGACAGCTCCTACGAGCAGTACTTC. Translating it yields CSVERDSSYEQYF.